A selection of T cell receptor beta chains follows, all from one sample in a study of blood T cell repertoires in COVID-19. Measured with immunoSEQ multiplex PCR; TCRdb has only the in-frame clones, and not every one. The sample has approximately 210,000 clones; 92% are singletons. Material for sequencing was peripheral blood. The origin of the receptors is a man aged 25-40 years with acute or convalescent COVID-19. The CDR3 runs from the conserved cysteine through the conserved F or W. The D gene is left open where the match is weak. Size tells how often a clone was seen (once, few, many) or the class of an expanded clone, and some rows leave it out.

j_gene,len,v_gene,abundance,d_gene,CDR3aa,CDR3nt
TRBJ1-5,15,TRBV10-3,-,-,CAISEGGKGNQPQHF,TGTGCCATCAGTGAGGGGGGGAAAGGCAATCAGCCCCAGCATTTT
TRBJ1-6,14,TRBV7-3,once,-,CASSSMTANSPLHF,TGTGCCAGCAGCTCCATGACAGCCAATTCACCCCTCCACTTT
TRBJ1-1,14,TRBV5-4,once,TRBD1,CASSGRGRGTEAFF,TGTGCCAGCAGCGGCAGGGGGCGGGGCACTGAAGCTTTCTTT
TRBJ1-2,13,TRBV6-5,-,-,CASSPGHSYGYTF,TGTGCCAGCAGTCCCGGACATTCCTATGGCTACACCTTC
TRBJ1-6,15,TRBV2,-,TRBD1,CASRTGSSYNSPLHF,TGTGCCAGCAGGACAGGGAGCTCCTATAATTCACCCCTCCACTTT
TRBJ2-5,16,TRBV5-1,-,TRBD1,CASSLGGQGGQETQYF,TGCGCCAGCAGCTTGGGCGGACAGGGGGGCCAAGAGACCCAGTACTTC
TRBJ2-5,14,TRBV5-1,-,-,CASSLLKGGETQYF,TGCGCCAGCAGCTTGCTTAAGGGCGGGGAGACCCAGTACTTC
TRBJ2-1,14,TRBV7-9,-,-,CASSYQTGYNEQFF,TGTGCCAGCAGCTACCAAACAGGGTACAATGAGCAGTTCTTC
TRBJ2-6,19,TRBV5-1,-,-,CASSLDFKTGDSGANVLTF,TGCGCCAGCAGCTTGGATTTTAAGACAGGAGACTCTGGGGCCAACGTCCTGACTTTC
TRBJ2-3,16,TRBV2,few,-,CASSETGSPLRDTQYF,TGTGCCAGCAGTGAAACGGGAAGCCCTTTGCGAGATACGCAGTATTTT
TRBJ2-5,15,TRBV7-9,-,-,CASSLTASNRETQYF,TGTGCCAGCAGCTTAACGGCGAGCAACAGGGAGACCCAGTACTTC
TRBJ1-1,15,TRBV19,few,TRBD1,CASSILEGGRTEAFF,TGTGCCAGTAGTATATTGGAAGGGGGCCGTACTGAAGCTTTCTTT
TRBJ2-3,14,TRBV6-5,-,TRBD1,CASRKQGEADTQYF,TGTGCCAGCAGAAAACAGGGGGAGGCAGATACGCAGTATTTT
TRBJ2-7,12,TRBV28,-,TRBD1,CASGQGAWEQYF,TGTGCCAGCGGTCAGGGGGCGTGGGAGCAGTACTTC
TRBJ2-1,15,TRBV18,-,TRBD1,CASSLRTGRHNEQFF,TGTGCCAGCTCACTTCGGACAGGGAGGCACAATGAGCAGTTCTTC
TRBJ1-4,15,TRBV27,-,TRBD1,CASSNGQGGFEKLFF,TGTGCCAGCAGTAACGGCCAGGGGGGTTTTGAAAAACTGTTTTTT
TRBJ1-1,11,TRBV5-1,-,-,CASMRDTEAFF,TGCGCCAGCATGAGGGACACTGAAGCTTTCTTT
TRBJ1-2,13,TRBV27,-,TRBD1,CASSMTGGYGYTF,TGTGCCAGCAGTATGACAGGGGGGTATGGCTACACCTTC
TRBJ1-1,15,TRBV12-5,once,-,CASGLVTVGDTEAFF,TGTGCTAGTGGTTTGGTAACGGTAGGGGACACTGAAGCTTTCTTT
TRBJ1-1,14,TRBV11-2,once,-,CASSSKWGVPEAFF,TGTGCCAGCAGCTCGAAATGGGGCGTCCCTGAAGCTTTCTTT
TRBJ2-1,16,TRBV7-9,-,TRBD2,CASSGTSGRLYNEQFF,TGTGCCAGCAGCGGGACTAGCGGGAGACTCTACAATGAGCAGTTCTTC
TRBJ1-2,15,TRBV6-8,-,-,CASSPPPGLLYGYTF,TGTGCCAGCAGTCCTCCCCCGGGACTCCTCTATGGCTACACCTTC
TRBJ2-5,14,TRBV30,once,TRBD2,CAWSLGLAGETQYF,TGTGCCTGGAGCCTAGGACTAGCGGGAGAGACCCAGTACTTC
TRBJ1-1,15,TRBV30,-,-,CAWSGATGIGTEAFF,TGTGCCTGGAGTGGGGCTACAGGGATAGGGACTGAAGCTTTCTTT
TRBJ1-2,14,TRBV5-6,-,TRBD1,CASSFLQGNYGYTF,TGTGCCAGCAGCTTCCTACAGGGGAACTATGGCTACACCTTC
TRBJ2-7,14,TRBV6-2/TRBV6-3,-,TRBD2,CASSYDGLGYEQYF,TGTGCCAGCAGTTACGACGGACTAGGCTACGAGCAGTACTTC
TRBJ1-3,16,TRBV7-8,once,-,CASSANVPSSGNTIYF,TGTGCCAGCAGCGCTAATGTACCGAGCTCTGGAAACACCATATATTTT
TRBJ1-4,13,TRBV5-6,-,-,CASSFTRVEKLFF,TGTGCCAGCAGCTTCACGAGGGTGGAAAAACTGTTTTTT
TRBJ1-3,16,TRBV3-1/TRBV3-2,-,TRBD1,CASSQVGTGVGNTIYF,TGTGCCAGCAGCCAAGTAGGGACAGGGGTAGGAAACACCATATATTTT
TRBJ2-4,13,TRBV30,-,TRBD2,CASTGGAKNIQYF,TGTGCCTCCACGGGGGGAGCCAAAAACATTCAGTACTTC